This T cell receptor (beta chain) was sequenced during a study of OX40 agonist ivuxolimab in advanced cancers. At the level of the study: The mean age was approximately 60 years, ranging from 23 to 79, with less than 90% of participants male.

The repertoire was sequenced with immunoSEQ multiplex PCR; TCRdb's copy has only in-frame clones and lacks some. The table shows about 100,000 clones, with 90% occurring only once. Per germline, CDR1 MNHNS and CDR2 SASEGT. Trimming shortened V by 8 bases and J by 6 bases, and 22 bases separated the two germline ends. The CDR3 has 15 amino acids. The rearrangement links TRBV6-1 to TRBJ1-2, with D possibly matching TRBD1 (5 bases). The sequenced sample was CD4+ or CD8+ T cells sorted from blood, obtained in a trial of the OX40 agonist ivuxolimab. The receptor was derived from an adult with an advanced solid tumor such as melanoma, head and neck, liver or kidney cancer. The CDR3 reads CASGGDPPAAHGYTF. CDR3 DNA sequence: TGTGCCAGCGGGGGGGACCCTCCCGCCGCCCATGGCTACACCTTC.